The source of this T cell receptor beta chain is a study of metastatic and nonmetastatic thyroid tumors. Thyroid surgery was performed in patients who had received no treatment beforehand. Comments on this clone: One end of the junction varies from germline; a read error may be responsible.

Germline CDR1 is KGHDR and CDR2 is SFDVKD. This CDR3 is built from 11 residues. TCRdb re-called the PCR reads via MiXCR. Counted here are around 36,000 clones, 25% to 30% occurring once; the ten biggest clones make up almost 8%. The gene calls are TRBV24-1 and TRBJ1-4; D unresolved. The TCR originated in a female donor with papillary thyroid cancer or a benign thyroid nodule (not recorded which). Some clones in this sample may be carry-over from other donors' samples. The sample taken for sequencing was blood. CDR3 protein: CATSINAKLCF. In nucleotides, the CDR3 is TGTGCCACCTCAATAAATGCAAAACTGTGTTTT.